Listed here are 22 T cell receptor beta chains from one sample, sequenced in a study of T cell changes during pregnancy in multiple sclerosis. Profiled with immunoSEQ multiplex PCR; TCRdb holds only in-frame clones, not every one. The sample has around 100,000 clones, roughly 92% seen once. The sequenced sample was peripheral blood, obtained after pregnancy. Every receptor here comes from a female donor with multiple sclerosis, enrolled in a pregnancy study.

This chain uses TRBV5-1 with TRBJ2-7; 9 nucleotides line up with TRBD1. V trimming: 3 bases; J trimming: 0 bases; junction bases outside the gene matches: 4. Germline V CDR1 and CDR2: SGHRS, YFSETQ. This CDR3 region has 15 residues. The CDR3 nucleotides are TGCGCCAGCAGCTCTGACAGGGGGTACTCCTACGAGCAGTACTTC. Protein: CASSSDRGYSYEQYF.

This clone was seen a few times. The rearrangement joins TRBV6-5 to TRBJ1-6; D gene unclear. This CDR3 comprises 13 residues. The ends were cut back, 3 bases at V and 7 bases at J, with 7 bases in the middle. Germline V gene data show CDR1 as MNHEY and CDR2 as SVGAGI. The CDR3 nucleotides are TGTGCCAGCAGTTATCAGATGAATTCACCCCTCCACTTT. It translates to CASSYQMNSPLHF.

This chain joins TRBV6-1 and TRBJ1-2; D remains ambiguous. The germline V gene encodes CDR1 MNHNS and CDR2 SASEGT. V gave up 7 bases and J gave up 3 bases, with 15 bases separating them. The CDR3 sequence is 14 residues long. The CDR3: CASKWFTSDYGYTF. In DNA form, the CDR3 reads TGTGCCAGCAAATGGTTCACCAGCGACTATGGCTACACCTTC.

The chain combines TRBV15 with TRBJ1-5; TRBD1 matches 7 bases. Germline trimming cut 6 bases from V and 4 bases from J; bases unmatched to any gene: 6. The CDR3 length is 14 residues. Germline CDR1 LNHNV, CDR2 YYDKDF (reference sequence). The CDR3 sequence is CATSLRQGNQPQHF. The CDR3 nucleotides read TGTGCCACCAGTCTAAGACAGGGTAATCAGCCCCAGCATTTT.

The V gene is TRBV11-2, the J gene TRBJ2-1; the D is unclear. This CDR3 has 17 residues. Trimming took off 1 base at V and 5 bases at J, with 18 bases between the two ends. Germline V gene lookup returns CDR1 SGHAT and CDR2 FQNNGV. CDR3 in DNA: TGTGCCAGCAGCTTAGGTTCGAGAAGAGAATACGACAATGAGCAGTTCTTC. Amino acids: CASSLGSRREYDNEQFF.

V gene TRBV28 combines with J gene TRBJ1-3; D is unresolved. The CDR3 spans 14 residues. CDR1 and CDR2 from the germline V gene are MDHEN and SYDVKM. Trimming pared 6 bases from V and 3 bases from J, leaving 12 bases between. CDR3 in DNA: TGTGCCAGCAGGGGGAGCGGGGATGGAAACACCATATATTTT. Translation gives CASRGSGDGNTIYF.

The rearrangement links TRBV6-6 to TRBJ1-1; 9 bases line up with TRBD1. Germline CDR1 is MNHNY and CDR2 is SVGAGI (reference sequence). This CDR3 region has 15 residues. V was clipped by 6 bases and J by 1 base; unmatched bases: 6. The CDR3, as DNA: TGTGCCAGCAGCCGTACGGGACAGGGGAACACTGAAGCTTTCTTT. This sequence encodes CASSRTGQGNTEAFF.

This clone was counted a single time. The chain combines TRBV6-6 with TRBJ1-3; 7 bases line up with TRBD1. The V gene end was trimmed by 7 bases and the J gene end by 2 bases; junction bases not matched to a gene: 5. The CDR3 consists of 14 residues. In germline, CDR1 is MNHNY, CDR2 SVGAGI (reference sequence). For the CDR3, the DNA is TGTGCCAGCACGGTGCAGGGGGCTGGAAACACCATATATTTT. This encodes CASTVQGAGNTIYF.

V is TRBV7-6 and J is TRBJ2-2, with D possibly TRBD1 on 6 matching bases. This CDR3 spans 15 amino acids. CDR1 is SGHVS, CDR2 FNYEAQ, per germline. Trimming stripped 4 bases from V and 1 base from J, with 10 bases between. CDR3 loop: CASSSGTKNTGELFF. CDR3 nucleotides: TGTGCCAGCAGCTCTGGGACAAAGAACACCGGGGAGCTGTTTTTT.

The CDR3 here is CASSFSGTEAFF. The DNA for the CDR3 is TGTGCCAGCAGTTTTTCGGGCACTGAAGCTTTCTTT. The V and J genes are TRBV27 and TRBJ1-1; no firm D call. V was cut by 3 bases and J by 4 bases, with 6 bases left in between. CDR3 length equals 12 residues. The germline V gene has CDR1 MNHEY and CDR2 SMNVEV (reference sequence).

This sequence joins TRBV5-1 and TRBJ2-2, with a tentative D call TRBD2 (6 bases). Germline V gene lookup returns CDR1 SGHRS and CDR2 YFSETQ. Trimming cost V 3 bases and J 0 bases, with 12 bases left between them. The CDR3 is 16 amino acids. This chain's CDR3 is CASSSTWGANTGELFF. Written as DNA, the CDR3 is TGCGCCAGCAGCTCCACTTGGGGGGCGAACACCGGGGAGCTGTTTTTT.

The chain joins TRBV27 to TRBJ1-1; D remains ambiguous. Germline V gene sequence: CDR1 MNHEY, CDR2 SMNVEV (reference sequence). The CDR3 extends over 14 amino acids. V lost 3 bases and J lost 7, with 15 bases in between. DNA of the CDR3: TGTGCCAGCAGTTTCAGTCCGATAACCCTTGAAGCTTTCTTT. Protein sequence: CASSFSPITLEAFF.

The V gene is TRBV6-5, the J gene TRBJ1-1; D is perhaps TRBD1 (5 bases). Trimming cost V 9 bases and J 5 bases, with 19 bases left between them. Germline CDR1 is MNHEY and CDR2 is SVGAGI. The CDR3 extends over 14 amino acids. Here the CDR3 DNA reads TGTGCCAGGGGCGGGGGAAGGGGAGGGACTGAAGCTTTCTTT. Its translation is CARGGGRGGTEAFF.

The V call is TRBV6-6, the J call TRBJ1-1; 12 nucleotides match TRBD1. Trimming cost V 6 bases and J 4 bases; bases outside gene matches: 6. Looked up from germline, CDR1 is MNHNY and CDR2 is SVGAGI (reference sequence). The CDR3 totals 15 residues. CDR3 loop: CASRGTGGASTEAFF. The CDR3 DNA is TGTGCCAGCAGGGGGACAGGGGGCGCTTCCACTGAAGCTTTCTTT.

The J gene is TRBJ1-4, the V gene TRBV18; no clear D. V was clipped by 6 bases and J by 3 bases, with 11 bases between them. Germline CDR1 KGHSH, CDR2 LQKENI. This CDR3 is built from 14 residues. The CDR3, as DNA: TGTGCCAGCTCGCCTCAGGTACCTAATGAAAAACTGTTTTTT. Translation: CASSPQVPNEKLFF.

This chain joins TRBV6-5 and TRBJ1-2; TRBD1 is a possible D gene (6 bases). The CDR3 covers 14 residues. CDR1 and CDR2 (germline): MNHEY, SVGAGI. Trimming removed 2 bases at V and 6 bases at J, with 13 bases between. CDR3 nucleotides: TGTGCCAGCAGTTACCTCGGGAGGGGGGATGGCTACACCTTC. It encodes CASSYLGRGDGYTF.

The chain has TRBV7-2 and TRBJ1-3; no definite D call. Germline V gene data show CDR1 as SGHTA and CDR2 as FQGNSA. V lost 1 base, J lost 0 bases, and 7 bases lay in between. This CDR3 is built from 15 residues. The CDR3 sequence: CASSLGRASGNTIYF. The CDR3 DNA reads TGTGCCAGCAGCTTAGGAAGAGCCTCTGGAAACACCATATATTTT.

The chain links TRBV29-1 to TRBJ1-1; D is possibly TRBD1 (6 bases). Germline values: CDR1 SQVTM, CDR2 ANQGSEA. V was pared by 6 bases and J by 4 bases, with 15 bases between. This CDR3 region has 13 residues. CDR3 protein: CSVPPGAGTEAFF. The CDR3 DNA reads TGCAGCGTCCCCCCAGGGGCAGGCACTGAAGCTTTCTTT.

This clone was found a few times. The chain has TRBV2 and TRBJ2-7; TRBD1 agrees at 8 bases. This CDR3 spans 13 amino acids. Germline V gene sequence: CDR1 SNHLY, CDR2 FYNNEI. The ends lost 6 bases at V and 2 bases at J; junction bases unmatched: 3. This chain's CDR3 is CASRQGAPYEQYF. The CDR3 bases are TGTGCCAGCAGGCAGGGGGCGCCCTACGAGCAGTACTTC.

The chain combines TRBV9 with TRBJ1-1, with a tentative D call TRBD1 (6 bases). V was trimmed by 4 bases and J by 1 base, leaving 11 bases between them. Germline V gives CDR1 SGDLS, CDR2 YYNGEE. This CDR3 is built from 14 residues. CDR3 protein: CASSPSTGNTEAFF. For the CDR3, the DNA is TGTGCCAGCAGCCCGTCGACAGGGAACACTGAAGCTTTCTTT.

This chain connects TRBV7-8 to TRBJ1-1, with D perhaps TRBD1 (5 bases). The CDR3 extends over 13 amino acids. V was shortened by 2 bases and J by 1 base, with 5 bases between the two germline ends. The germline gives CDR1 SGHVS, CDR2 FQNEAQ. CDR3 sequence reads: CASSLTGNTEAFF. The CDR3 DNA is TGTGCCAGCAGCTTAACAGGGAACACTGAAGCTTTCTTT.

This chain connects TRBV4-1 to TRBJ1-1, with D uncertain. Germline loops: CDR1 MGHRA, CDR2 YSYEKL. The V and J ends lost 8 bases and 6 bases respectively, with 16 bases between them. The CDR3 consists of 13 residues. CDR3 nucleotide sequence: TGCGCCAGCCGGAACCGGGGTGCGGCTGAAGCTTTCTTT. It is translated as CASRNRGAAEAFF.